This is a list of T cell receptor beta chains from one sample in a study of T-cell memory formation after mild COVID-19. TCRdb processed the 5' RACE reads anew with MiXCR; each CDR3 protein has one entry. Here the sample spans some 210,000 distinct CDR3 sequences, 27% being singletons. Material for sequencing was PBMCs or a T cell subset sorted from them (not recorded which). The origin of the receptors is an adult woman who had mild COVID-19 (a few samples of this study predate the infection). Cell type and time point are not known. CDR3s leave out the opening cysteine and the closing phenylalanine or tryptophan. A D gene is named only where the DNA matches it firmly.

>TRBV6-5|TRBJ2-7|.
ASAPRGGGNTRTPTYEQY
>TRBV7-9|TRBJ1-3|.
ASSLEADTIY
>TRBV5-1|TRBJ1-1|TRBD1
ASSSGTGPGTEAF
>TRBV6-6|TRBJ2-3|TRBD2
ASSLFSGRTDTQY
>TRBV12-3/TRBV12-4|TRBJ2-7|.
ASSLGTFSYEQY
>TRBV7-2|TRBJ2-5|.
ASSLAGLQETQY
>TRBV20-1|TRBJ1-6|TRBD1
SARGQGGNSPLH
>TRBV9|TRBJ2-5|TRBD2
ASSAGLAENVQETQY
>TRBV4-1|TRBJ2-1|.
ASSQAQNVGGYEQF
>TRBV4-1|TRBJ1-2|.
ASRPGAPRAGEGYT
>TRBV4-2|TRBJ2-7|TRBD2
ASSQAGGSYEQY
>TRBV29-1|TRBJ2-7|.
SVGYRGYEQY
>TRBV3-1|TRBJ2-3|.
ASSQAVSGSTDTQY
>TRBV7-2|TRBJ2-7|TRBD2
ASSPRTSGRHHEQY
>TRBV11-2|TRBJ1-4|.
ASSSVLSGLSEKLF
>TRBV2|TRBJ2-7|.
ASSEDGYEQY
>TRBV20-1|TRBJ1-5|.
SARRGPTNKPQH
>TRBV11-2|TRBJ2-2|.
ASSLIFPGIDGELF
>TRBV2|TRBJ1-4|.
ASSEALSGGKLF
>TRBV5-1|TRBJ1-1|TRBD1
ASSSGQGNTEAF
>TRBV5-6|TRBJ1-1|TRBD1
ASSLGAGGLNTEAF
>TRBV7-9|TRBJ2-2|.
ASSRDGGSGELF
>TRBV20-1|TRBJ1-2|.
SVPGGSNYGYT
>TRBV6-5|TRBJ2-5|.
ASSYGVEETQY
>TRBV14|TRBJ2-7|.
ASSQVVSAEQY
>TRBV12-3/TRBV12-4|TRBJ1-1|.
ASTPSGRTEAF
>TRBV27|TRBJ1-2|TRBD1
ASSRDRDYGYT
>TRBV7-9|TRBJ2-7|.
ASSLTGTAEQY
>TRBV29-1|TRBJ2-1|TRBD1
SVGDRAYNEQF
>TRBV9|TRBJ1-6|.
ASSPLGRNSPLH
>TRBV11-2|TRBJ2-3|TRBD2
ASSLDAGGPTDTQY